The 21 T cell receptor beta chains presented below share a single source sample, sequenced in a study of CD8+ T cells in alopecia areata. The authors sorted CD4+ cells into CD25+CD127- cells for a few patients. After isolation, RNA underwent reverse transcription to generate cDNA as the sequencing template. TCRdb's table, derived via immunoSEQ multiplex PCR, lists solely in-frame clones and lacks some. The data hold 37,000 or so clones, with 45% to 65% observed a single time. Source material: CD4+ Tregs sorted from blood. The receptors derive from a human donor with alopecia areata.

This clone was seen only a few times. This chain links TRBV7-2 with TRBJ2-7, with TRBD2 matching over 8 bases. Germline V gives CDR1 SGHTA, CDR2 FQGNSA. V lost 4 bases and J lost 1; bases outside the gene matches: 6. The CDR3 has 15 residues. CDR3 sequence reads: CASSSQAGGSYEQYF. CDR3 DNA sequence: TGTGCCAGCAGCTCACAGGCGGGAGGTTCCTACGAGCAGTACTTC. The full variable domain, with the rest looked up from reference TRBV7-2 and TRBJ2-7, is GAGVSQSPSNKVTEKGKDVELRCDPISGHTALYWYRQSLGQGLEFLIYFQGNSAPDKSGLPSDRFSAERTGGSVSTLTIQRTQQEDSAVYLCASSSQAGGSYEQYFGPGTRLTVT.

This chain uses TRBV5-6 with TRBJ2-3; 8 bases are shared with TRBD2. The V gene end was trimmed by 4 bases and the J gene end by 2 bases; junction bases not matched to a gene: 9. Germline V gene lookup returns CDR1 SGHDT and CDR2 YYEEEE. The CDR3 covers 16 residues. CDR3: CASSGVVGLATDTQYF. CDR3 bases: TGTGCCAGCAGCGGGGTAGTCGGACTAGCCACAGATACGCAGTATTTT.

The V call is TRBV18, the J call TRBJ2-1; D is undetermined. From germline, CDR1 is KGHSH and CDR2 LQKENI. This CDR3 comprises 15 residues. Trimming stripped 3 bases from V and 0 bases from J, with 9 bases between. The CDR3 region is CASSPQQTSYNEQFF. In nucleotides, the CDR3 is TGTGCCAGCTCACCTCAACAGACCTCCTACAATGAGCAGTTCTTC.

V usage is TRBV18 and J usage is TRBJ1-1, with D tentatively TRBD1 (6 bases). This CDR3 region has 14 residues. V lost 5 bases to trimming and J lost 1 base, with 11 bases between them. In germline, CDR1 is KGHSH, CDR2 LQKENI. The chain's CDR3 is CASSSLGGNTEAFF. CDR3 sequence (DNA): TGTGCCAGCTCATCACTAGGGGGGAACACTGAAGCTTTCTTT.

There are a few counts of this clone. CDR3 sequence (DNA): TGTGCCAGCAGCTTATTTCCTAGCGGACGAACAGATACGCAGTATTTT. Protein sequence: CASSLFPSGRTDTQYF. The V gene is TRBV7-9, the J gene TRBJ2-3; 7 bases match TRBD2. The CDR3 is 16 residues long. The V gene's germline CDR1 is SEHNR and CDR2 FQNEAQ (reference sequence). Germline trimming cut 2 bases from V and 3 bases from J; bases unmatched to any gene: 8. The full variable domain, completed using reference TRBV7-9 and TRBJ2-3, is DTGVSQNPRHKITKRGQNVTFRCDPISEHNRLYWYRQTLGQGPEFLTYFQNEAQLEKSRLLSDRFSAERPKGSFSTLEIQRTEQGDSAMYLCASSLFPSGRTDTQYFGPGTRLTVL.

The genes are TRBV5-1 and TRBJ1-1, with D maybe TRBD1 (6 bases). The CDR3 extends over 14 amino acids. The germline CDR1 and CDR2 sequences are SGHRS and YFSETQ. The germline V and J ends were trimmed by 1 base and 6 bases, with 13 bases remaining between them. This CDR3 is CASSLRGGGPEAFF. CDR3 DNA: TGCGCCAGCAGCTTGAGGGGAGGGGGACCTGAAGCTTTCTTT.

The rearrangement joins TRBV7-8 to TRBJ1-5; D might be TRBD1 (6 bases). The CDR3 runs 13 residues. Deletions cut 4 bases from V and 7 bases from J, with 11 bases between. CDR1 is SGHVS, CDR2 FQNEAQ, per germline. The CDR3 loop reads CASSSQGWQPQHF. The CDR3 nucleotides read TGTGCCAGCAGCTCTCAGGGGTGGCAGCCCCAGCATTTT.

The gene calls are TRBV7-2 and TRBJ2-2; D perhaps matches TRBD2 (7 bases). The CDR3 extends over 15 amino acids. Germline CDR1 is SGHTA and CDR2 is FQGNSA. The V gene lost 7 bases and the J gene lost 4 bases, with 16 bases spanning the gap. CDR3 nucleotide sequence: TGTGCCAGCACCGCCGGGGGGCCGCGCACCGGGGAGCTGTTTTTT. Protein: CASTAGGPRTGELFF.

This clone was recorded a few times. The J gene is TRBJ2-1, the V gene TRBV2; TRBD2 matches at 10 bases. Unmatched junction bases numbered 4, after V lost 4 bases and J lost 7 bases. The CDR3 length is 14 residues. Germline CDR1 and CDR2: SNHLY and FYNNEI. CDR3 DNA sequence: TGTGCCAGCAGTGGAAGCGGGGGGGCGAATGAGCAGTTCTTC. Its protein is CASSGSGGANEQFF. The full variable domain, with the rest looked up from reference TRBV2 and TRBJ2-1, is EPEVTQTPSHQVTQMGQEVILRCVPISNHLYFYWYRQILGQKVEFLVSFYNNEISEKSEIFDDQFSVERPDGSNFTLKIRSTKLEDSAMYFCASSGSGGANEQFFGPGTRLTVL.

The chain is built from TRBV7-9 and TRBJ1-1, with 7 bases identical to TRBD1. The CDR3 runs to 15 residues. Unmatched junction bases numbered 10, after V lost 8 bases and J lost 1 base. Germline V lookup: CDR1 SEHNR, CDR2 FQNEAQ (reference sequence). The CDR3 nucleotides are TGTGCCAGCGGAATCAGGGGGGTTCGGAACACTGAAGCTTTCTTT. It translates to CASGIRGVRNTEAFF. The whole variable domain, remainder taken from reference TRBV7-9 and TRBJ1-1, is DTGVSQNPRHKITKRGQNVTFRCDPISEHNRLYWYRQTLGQGPEFLTYFQNEAQLEKSRLLSDRFSAERPKGSFSTLEIQRTEQGDSAMYLCASGIRGVRNTEAFFGQGTRLTVV.

The chain recombines TRBV12-5 with TRBJ2-3, with unresolved D. Germline lookup yields CDR1 LGHNT and CDR2 FRNRAP. The V and J ends lost 6 bases and 11 bases respectively, with 12 bases between them. The length of the CDR3 is 11 residues. CDR3 in DNA: TGTGCTAGTGGGAAGGGTGAGCTGCAGTATTTT. As protein: CASGKGELQYF.

This clone was detected only a few times. This chain connects TRBV2 to TRBJ2-7, with 7 nucleotides matching TRBD2. This CDR3 comprises 13 residues. From germline, CDR1 is SNHLY and CDR2 FYNNEI. After removal of 6 bases from V and 0 bases from J, the junction contained 2 bases not matched to a gene. CDR3: CASSASGSYEQYF. CDR3 coding DNA: TGTGCCAGCAGCGCTAGCGGCTCCTACGAGCAGTACTTC.

J is TRBJ2-7 and V is TRBV28; the match to TRBD1 covers 8 bases. In germline, CDR1 is MDHEN, CDR2 SYDVKM. This CDR3 has 15 residues. The V and J ends lost 4 bases and 7 bases, in that order; junction bases with no gene match: 12. CDR3 sequence reads: CASSSSGQGLGEQYF. For the CDR3, the DNA is TGTGCCAGCAGTTCGTCTGGACAGGGTTTGGGAGAGCAGTACTTC. The whole variable domain, remainder taken from reference TRBV28 and TRBJ2-7, is DVKVTQSSRYLVKRTGEKVFLECVQDMDHENMFWYRQDPGLGLRLIYFSYDVKMKEKGDIPEGYSVSREKKERFSLILESASTNQTSMYLCASSSSGQGLGEQYFGPGTRLTVT.

The V call is TRBV29-1, the J call TRBJ1-3, with D unclear. This CDR3 is 13 amino acids long. Trimming shortened V by 4 bases and J by 0 bases, and 7 bases separated the two germline ends. The germline CDR1 and CDR2 sequences are SQVTM and ANQGSEA. The CDR3 spells CSVVESSGNTIYF. The DNA of the CDR3 is TGCAGCGTTGTGGAGAGCTCTGGAAACACCATATATTTT.

This clone was observed a handful of times. This rearrangement joins TRBV19 to TRBJ2-1; 10 nucleotides line up with TRBD2. Germline CDR1 is LNHDA and CDR2 is SQIVND (reference sequence). The ends lost 3 bases at V and 10 bases at J; junction bases unmatched: 9. The CDR3 spans 15 residues. The CDR3 region has the DNA TGTGCCAGTAGTATGGGTCTAGCGGGGGCGGAGGAGCAGTTCTTC. It is translated as CASSMGLAGAEEQFF.

The chain carries TRBV7-2 and TRBJ2-7; D uncertain. Germline-derived CDR1 and CDR2 are SGHTA and FQGNSA. The germline V and J ends were trimmed by 5 bases and 2 bases, with 13 bases remaining between them. The CDR3 spans 14 residues. This CDR3 reads CASSPTNAAYEQYF. The CDR3 bases are TGTGCCAGCAGCCCAACAAACGCAGCCTACGAGCAGTACTTC.

The V gene is TRBV7-2, the J gene TRBJ2-5; 9 bases line up with TRBD2. This CDR3 region has 15 residues. From germline, CDR1 is SGHTA and CDR2 FQGNSA. V lost 5 bases to trimming and J lost 5 bases; unmatched junction nucleotides: 9. The CDR3 loop is CASSRSAGGRETQYF. CDR3 coding DNA: TGTGCCAGCAGCCGATCGGCGGGGGGGCGGGAGACCCAGTACTTC.

The chain has TRBV14 and TRBJ1-1; TRBD1 agrees at 8 bases. Germline V gene lookup returns CDR1 SGHDN and CDR2 FVKESK. CDR3 size: 14 residues. J gave up 7 bases and V 5 bases, and 9 bases lay outside the gene matches. Here the CDR3 reads CASSFNRGWGEAFF. The DNA of the CDR3 is TGTGCCAGCAGCTTTAACAGGGGGTGGGGTGAAGCTTTCTTT.

The chain joins TRBV23-1 to TRBJ2-3, with D hard to call. TRBV23-1 is recorded as an ORF, its role being uncertain. The CDR3 has 15 amino acids. Trimming shortened V by 10 bases and J by 3 bases, and 20 bases separated the two germline ends. DNA of the CDR3: TGCGCCACCACCCAACCGGGTCCCCGGACAGATACGCAGTATTTT. Amino acids: CATTQPGPRTDTQYF.

V is TRBV6-5 and J is TRBJ1-1, with D hard to call. The CDR3 has 11 residues. Trimming took 8 bases from V and 1 from J, leaving 5 bases between them. The germline V gene encodes CDR1 MNHEY and CDR2 SVGAGI. CDR3 coding DNA: TGTGCCAGCCTGAAGAACACTGAAGCTTTCTTT. Amino acid sequence: CASLKNTEAFF.

CDR3 DNA: TGCGCCAGCAGCTCCGGGACAGGGGGGGACGAGCAGTACTTC. Protein product: CASSSGTGGDEQYF. V and J are TRBV5-1 and TRBJ2-7, with TRBD1 identical over 11 bases. Per germline, CDR1 SGHRS and CDR2 YFSETQ. The CDR3 covers 14 residues. V lost 3 bases, J lost 5 bases, and 4 bases stayed unmatched.